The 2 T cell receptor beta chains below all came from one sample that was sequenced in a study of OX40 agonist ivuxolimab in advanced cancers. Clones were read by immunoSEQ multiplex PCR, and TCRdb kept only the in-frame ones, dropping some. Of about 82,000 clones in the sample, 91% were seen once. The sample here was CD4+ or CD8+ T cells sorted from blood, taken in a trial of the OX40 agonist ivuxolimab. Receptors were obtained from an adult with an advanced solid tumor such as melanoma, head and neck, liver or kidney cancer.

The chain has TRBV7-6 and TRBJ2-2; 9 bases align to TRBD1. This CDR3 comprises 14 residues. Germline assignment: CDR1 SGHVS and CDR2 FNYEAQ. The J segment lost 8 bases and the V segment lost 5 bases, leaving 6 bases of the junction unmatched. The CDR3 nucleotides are TGTGCCAGCAGCCTCTGGACAGGGGCAGGGGAGCTGTTTTTT. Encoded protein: CASSLWTGAGELFF. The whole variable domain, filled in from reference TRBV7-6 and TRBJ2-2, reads GAGVSQSPRYKVTKRGQDVALRCDPISGHVSLYWYRQALGQGPEFLTYFNYEAQQDKSGLPNDRFSAERPEGSISTLTIQRTEQRDSAMYRCASSLWTGAGELFFGEGSRLTVL.

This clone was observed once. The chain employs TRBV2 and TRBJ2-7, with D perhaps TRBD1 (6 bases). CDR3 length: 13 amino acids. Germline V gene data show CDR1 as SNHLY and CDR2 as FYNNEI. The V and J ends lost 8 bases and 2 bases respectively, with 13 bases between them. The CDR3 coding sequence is TGTGCCAGCGGGGTTTACAGGGCCTACGAGCAGTACTTC. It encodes CASGVYRAYEQYF.